Below are 25 T cell receptor beta chains sequenced from a single sample in a study of T cell repertoires in cytomegalovirus infection. One entry per CDR3 protein results from TCRdb running MiXCR on the reads. The data show almost 300,000 distinct CDR3 sequences, with about 9.1% seen just once and about 2.3% held by the top ten. Sequencing used PBMCs. These receptors were obtained from a human donor in good health (CMV status not recorded). Some clones in this sample may be carry-over from other donors' samples.

This clonotype was recorded many times. The CDR3, as DNA: TGTGCCAGCAGCGCTAGCGGGGGGGAATCCTACAATGAGCAGTTCTTC. Protein product: CASSASGGESYNEQFF. This chain uses TRBV7-9 with TRBJ2-1; 12 bases are shared with TRBD2. The V and J ends lost 5 bases and 1 base, in that order; junction bases with no gene match: 3. The CDR3 is 16 residues long. The germline V gene has CDR1 SEHNR and CDR2 FQNEAQ (reference sequence).

This clonotype appeared many times. In nucleotides, the CDR3 is TGCAGTGCTAGAGGACAGGGGGGACTCCACGAGCAGTTCTTC. Protein: CSARGQGGLHEQFF. The V and J genes are TRBV20-1 and TRBJ2-1; TRBD1 matches at 9 bases. V trimming: 1 base; J trimming: 10 bases; junction bases outside the gene matches: 8. This CDR3 is 14 amino acids long. Germline V gene data show CDR1 as DFQATT and CDR2 as SNEGSKA (reference sequence).

V usage is TRBV20-1 and J usage is TRBJ1-1, with D possibly TRBD1 on 5 matching bases. Germline loops: CDR1 DFQATT, CDR2 SNEGSKA (reference sequence). This CDR3 spans 14 amino acids. Deletions cut 6 bases from V and 2 bases from J, with 16 bases between. The CDR3 coding sequence is TGCAGTGCCCTCGGGCAGGGCCCCAACACTGAAGCTTTCTTT. This codes for CSALGQGPNTEAFF.

The table lists this clonotype with many counts. The chain uses TRBV19 and TRBJ1-2; 7 bases align to TRBD1. The CDR3 runs 15 residues. Germline trimming cut 5 bases from V and 0 bases from J; bases unmatched to any gene: 6. From germline, CDR1 is LNHDA and CDR2 SQIVND (reference sequence). The CDR3 DNA is TGTGCCAGTAGTTATCGGGACAGAACTAACTATGGCTACACCTTC. It codes for CASSYRDRTNYGYTF.

There are many counts of this clonotype. The chain joins TRBV6-2 or TRBV6-3 to TRBJ1-3, with no clear D. CDR3 length: 15 amino acids. V dropped 6 bases and J dropped 2 bases, with 14 bases sitting between them. Germline CDR1 is MNHEY and CDR2 is SVGEGT. CDR3 in DNA: TGTGCCAGCAGACCCCGCCCTTGGGCTGGAAACACCATATATTTT. This gives the protein CASRPRPWAGNTIYF.

The chain is built from TRBV2 and TRBJ2-1; 13 bases align to TRBD2. V was clipped by 5 bases and J by 5 bases; unmatched bases: 6. This CDR3 has 16 amino acids. Germline-derived CDR1 and CDR2 are SNHLY and FYNNEI. The CDR3 reads CASSKGTSGTNNEQFF. DNA for the CDR3: TGTGCCAGCAGTAAAGGGACTAGCGGGACAAACAATGAGCAGTTCTTC.

This clonotype was seen repeatedly, ten times or more. This chain uses TRBV20-1 with TRBJ2-3; 9 bases align to TRBD2. CDR1 and CDR2 from the germline V gene are DFQATT and SNEGSKA (reference sequence). The V and J ends lost 4 bases and 15 bases, in that order; junction bases with no gene match: 11. The CDR3 covers 12 residues. CDR3 sequence: CSAKSLAGLSYF. The CDR3 DNA reads TGCAGTGCTAAATCACTAGCGGGCCTTAGTTATTTT.

This clonotype was detected many times. The chain links TRBV14 to TRBJ1-6; D possibly corresponds to TRBD1 (5 bases). V was trimmed by 1 base and J by 4 bases, leaving 8 bases between them. The germline V gene encodes CDR1 SGHDN and CDR2 FVKESK. CDR3 length equals 15 residues. The CDR3 spells CASSQGQRYNSPLHF. The CDR3 DNA sequence: TGTGCCAGCAGCCAAGGACAGAGATATAATTCACCCCTCCACTTT.

This clonotype was seen only once. Only one base separates this from a far larger clonotype, so it likely reflects a read error. Likely a read error: the CDR3 ends without its conserved phenylalanine or tryptophan. Here the CDR3 reads CSVGTDTQYL. CDR3 DNA: TGCAGCGTTGGAACAGATACGCAGTATTTA. This chain uses TRBV29-1 with TRBJ2-3, with unresolved D. V was clipped by 4 bases and J by 3 bases, with 2 bases between them. CDR3 size: 10 residues. The germline V gene has CDR1 SQVTM and CDR2 ANQGSEA.

In this sample, this clonotype turned up many times. The chain couples TRBV5-4 to TRBJ1-1, with D unresolved. V lost 0 bases and J 0 bases, leaving 6 bases between the germline ends. The CDR3 runs to 14 residues. CDR1 and CDR2 (germline): SGHNT, YYREEE (reference sequence). Here the CDR3 DNA reads TGTGCCAGCAGCTTGGATGGTTTGAACACTGAAGCTTTCTTT. Amino acid sequence: CASSLDGLNTEAFF.

This clonotype was recorded a few times. The chain links TRBV29-1 to TRBJ2-6; no clear D gene. In germline, CDR1 is SQVTM, CDR2 ANQGSEA. Trimming stripped 1 base from V and 0 bases from J, with 10 bases between. The CDR3 sequence is 16 residues long. CDR3 region: CSVEGTAISGANVLTF. DNA of the CDR3: TGCAGCGTTGAAGGTACAGCGATCTCTGGGGCCAACGTCCTGACTTTC.

The sample holds many counts of this clonotype. This sequence joins TRBV7-9 and TRBJ2-7; TRBD2 aligns across 15 bases. The V segment lost 5 bases and the J segment 7 bases; nucleotides outside the gene matches: 9. This CDR3 is built from 16 residues. Germline V CDR1 and CDR2: SEHNR, FQNEAQ (reference sequence). The CDR3 here is CASSLGLAGGLGEQYF. The DNA for the CDR3 is TGTGCCAGCAGCCTGGGACTAGCGGGGGGCCTGGGTGAGCAGTACTTC.

This clonotype was observed at least ten times. This may come from a read error, since a much larger clone is one base off. The chain is built from TRBV5-4 and TRBJ2-5; 8 nucleotides align to TRBD2. This CDR3 contains 15 residues. V lost 0 bases to trimming and J lost 3 bases; unmatched junction nucleotides: 4. Germline values: CDR1 SGHNT, CDR2 YYREEE (reference sequence). The CDR3 sequence is CASSLAGTREETQYF. In DNA, the CDR3 is TGTGCCAGCAGCTTGGCCGGGACTAGGGAAGAGACCCAGTACTTC. The complete variable domain, with remaining parts taken from reference TRBV5-4 and TRBJ2-5, reads ETGVTQSPTHLIKTRGQQVTLRCSSQSGHNTVSWYQQALGQGPQFIFQYYREEENGRGNFPPRFSGLQFPNYSSELNVNALELDDSALYLCASSLAGTREETQYFGPGTRLLVL.

CDR3 in amino acids: CASSFERAAEAFF. CDR3 in DNA: TGTGCCAGCAGCTTCGAAAGGGCCGCTGAAGCTTTCTTT. The V call is TRBV7-3, the J call TRBJ1-1; no reliable D call. CDR1 is SGHTA and CDR2 is FQGTGA in the germline V gene. The CDR3 is 13 residues long. The germline V and J ends were trimmed by 3 bases and 6 bases, with 11 bases remaining between them.

This chain joins TRBV20-1 and TRBJ2-1; D remains unclear. CDR1 is DFQATT, CDR2 SNEGSKA, per germline (reference sequence). The length of the CDR3 is 11 residues. Trimming left V 0 bases short and J 6 bases short, with 3 bases between. This CDR3 is CSARDPNEQFF. The CDR3 region has the DNA TGCAGTGCTAGAGATCCCAATGAGCAGTTCTTC.

The chain is built from TRBV20-1 and TRBJ1-2; possibly TRBD1 for D (6 bases). Deletions cut 2 bases from V and 5 bases from J, with 9 bases between. CDR3 length equals 12 residues. The germline V gene has CDR1 DFQATT and CDR2 SNEGSKA (reference sequence). The CDR3 DNA reads as TGCAGTGCTAGAAGGGGGTCGTATGGCTACACCTTC. Protein product: CSARRGSYGYTF.

This clonotype was observed a handful of times. This may be a read error: a much more frequent sequence differs by one nucleotide. The chain joins TRBV13 to TRBJ2-3; no clear D. Germline CDR1 and CDR2: PRHDT and FYEKMQ (reference sequence). The CDR3 spans 12 residues. V was pared by 3 bases and J by 4 bases, with 5 bases between. The CDR3 loop is CASSFPSDTQYF. In DNA form, the CDR3 reads TGTGCCAGCAGCTTTCCCTCAGATACGCAGTATTTT.

This clonotype came up many times. The CDR3 spells CASSIISGANVLTF. The CDR3 nucleotides read TGTGCCAGCAGCATAATCTCTGGGGCCAACGTCCTGACTTTC. The chain has TRBV6-2 or TRBV6-3 and TRBJ2-6; no reliable D call. V was clipped by 6 bases and J by 0 bases, with 6 bases between them. Germline V gene lookup returns CDR1 MNHEY and CDR2 SVGEGT. CDR3 length: 14 amino acids.

This clonotype appeared many times. This chain connects TRBV27 to TRBJ2-3; 12 bases agree with TRBD2. Germline values: CDR1 MNHEY, CDR2 SMNVEV (reference sequence). The CDR3 contains 15 residues. With V trimmed by 6 bases and J by 6 bases, 7 bases remained unmatched. CDR3 in DNA: TGTGCCAGCAGAGGACTAGCGGGGAATTTTGATACGCAGTATTTT. It encodes CASRGLAGNFDTQYF.

This clonotype was seen a few times. The chain uses TRBV2 and TRBJ1-2; D is ambiguous. V was cut by 3 bases and J by 0 bases, with 8 bases left in between. The germline CDR1 and CDR2 sequences are SNHLY and FYNNEI. This CDR3 is 14 amino acids long. CDR3 sequence: CASSDPGSNYGYTF. The CDR3 DNA reads as TGTGCCAGCAGTGATCCGGGCTCTAACTATGGCTACACCTTC.

V and J are TRBV29-1 and TRBJ1-5; D remains ambiguous. Trimming shortened V by 7 bases and J by 1 base, and 14 bases separated the two germline ends. CDR1 and CDR2 (germline): SQVTM, ANQGSEA. This CDR3 spans 14 amino acids. CDR3: CSARKGGSNQPQHF. The CDR3 bases are TGCAGCGCACGCAAGGGTGGGAGCAATCAGCCCCAGCATTTT.

This clonotype has at least ten counts. This chain uses TRBV20-1 with TRBJ1-1; the D is unclear. CDR3 size: 13 residues. Trimming pared 7 bases from V and 1 base from J, leaving 13 bases between. Germline-derived CDR1 and CDR2 are DFQATT and SNEGSKA (reference sequence). The CDR3 bases are TGCAGTGTCAGACGGATCACGAACACTGAAGCTTTCTTT. Amino acids: CSVRRITNTEAFF.

This clonotype was detected ten times or more. CDR3 nucleotide sequence: TGTGCCAGCACCGACAGGGGCCCACCTTACGAGCAGTACGTC. Translated: CASTDRGPPYEQYV. V is TRBV6-2 or TRBV6-3 and J is TRBJ2-7, with 8 nucleotides matching TRBD1. The J segment lost 4 bases and the V segment lost 7 bases, leaving 9 bases of the junction unmatched. The germline V gene encodes CDR1 MNHEY and CDR2 SVGEGT. The CDR3 spans 14 residues.

The chain employs TRBV6-5 and TRBJ1-5; D is uncertain. Between the trimmed V and J ends, which lost 0 bases and 4 bases, there was a span of 10 bases. The germline CDR1 and CDR2 sequences are MNHEY and SVGAGI. This CDR3 contains 15 residues. The CDR3 here is CASSYSSQLNQPQHF. CDR3 DNA sequence: TGTGCCAGCAGTTACTCGTCTCAGCTAAATCAGCCCCAGCATTTT.

This clonotype was seen ten or more times. V and J are TRBV11-3 and TRBJ2-1; 7 bases align to TRBD2. The CDR3 has 15 residues. Germline lookup yields CDR1 SGHNT and CDR2 YENEEA. V was pared by 0 bases and J by 3 bases, with 2 bases of the junction left unmatched. The CDR3 DNA reads as TGTGCCAGCAGCTTAGACCGCGGGGGCTACAATGAGCAGTTCTTC. This sequence encodes CASSLDRGGYNEQFF.